This T cell receptor (beta chain) was recovered during a study of T-cell reconstitution after alpha-beta-depleted transplantation in children. Unique molecular identifiers were incorporated when the TCRbeta library was constructed. TCRdb redid the calling of the PCR reads with MiXCR, one entry per CDR3 protein. The sample contains some 640,000 distinct CDR3 sequences, over 15% of which appear only once. The CDR3 has 12 amino acids. V dropped 0 bases and J dropped 8 bases, with 7 bases sitting between them. Germline values: CDR1 LNHNV, CDR2 YYDKDF (reference sequence). In its sample, this clonotype was seen many times.

J is TRBJ1-2 and V is TRBV15; no reliable D call. The sequencing used PBMCs from the stem cell graft donor, collected from the stem cell graft. The clonotype was recovered from a human donor who donated a stem cell graft to a child with acute myeloid leukemia. CDR3 DNA sequence: TGTGCCACCAGCAGAGATCGACGAGGCTACACCTTC. It codes for CATSRDRRGYTF.